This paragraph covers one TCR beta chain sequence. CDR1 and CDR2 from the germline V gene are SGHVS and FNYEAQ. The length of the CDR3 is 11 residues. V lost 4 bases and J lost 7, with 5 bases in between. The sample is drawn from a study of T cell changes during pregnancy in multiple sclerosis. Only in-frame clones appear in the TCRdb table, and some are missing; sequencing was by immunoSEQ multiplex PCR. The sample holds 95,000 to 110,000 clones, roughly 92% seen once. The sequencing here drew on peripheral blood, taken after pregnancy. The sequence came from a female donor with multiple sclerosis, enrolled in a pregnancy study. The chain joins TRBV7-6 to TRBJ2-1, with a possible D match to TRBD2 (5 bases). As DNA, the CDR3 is TGTGCCAGCAGCTCGGGAAATGAGCAGTTCTTC. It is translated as CASSSGNEQFF.